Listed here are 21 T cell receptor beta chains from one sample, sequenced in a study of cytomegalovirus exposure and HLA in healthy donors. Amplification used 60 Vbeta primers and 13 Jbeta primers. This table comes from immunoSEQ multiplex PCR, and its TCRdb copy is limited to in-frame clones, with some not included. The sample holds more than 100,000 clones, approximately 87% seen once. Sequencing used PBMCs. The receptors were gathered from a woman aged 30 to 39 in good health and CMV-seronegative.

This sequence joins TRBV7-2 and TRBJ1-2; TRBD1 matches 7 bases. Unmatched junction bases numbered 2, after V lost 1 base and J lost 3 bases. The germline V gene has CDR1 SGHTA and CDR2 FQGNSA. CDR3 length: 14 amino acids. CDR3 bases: TGTGCCAGCAGCTTAGACAGGGGCTACTATGGCTACACCTTC. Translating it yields CASSLDRGYYGYTF.

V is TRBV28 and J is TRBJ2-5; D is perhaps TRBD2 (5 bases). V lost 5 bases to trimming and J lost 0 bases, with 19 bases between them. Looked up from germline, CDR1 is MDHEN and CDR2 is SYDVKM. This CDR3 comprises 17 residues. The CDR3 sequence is CASSGLAHPPYQETQYF. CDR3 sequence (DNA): TGTGCCAGCAGTGGGCTAGCTCACCCCCCCTACCAAGAGACCCAGTACTTC.

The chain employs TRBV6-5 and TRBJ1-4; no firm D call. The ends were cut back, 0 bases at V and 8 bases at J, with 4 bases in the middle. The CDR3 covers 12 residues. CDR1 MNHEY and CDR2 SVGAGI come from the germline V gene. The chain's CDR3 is CASSYSQEKLFF. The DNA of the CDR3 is TGTGCCAGCAGTTACTCGCAGGAAAAACTGTTTTTT.

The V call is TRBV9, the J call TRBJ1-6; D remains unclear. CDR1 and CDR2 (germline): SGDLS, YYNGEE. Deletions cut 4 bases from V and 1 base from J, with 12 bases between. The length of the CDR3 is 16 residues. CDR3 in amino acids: CASSPRGESYNSPLHF. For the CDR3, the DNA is TGTGCCAGCAGCCCCCGCGGGGAGTCCTATAATTCACCCCTCCACTTT. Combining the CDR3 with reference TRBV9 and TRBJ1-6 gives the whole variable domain DSGVTQTPKHLITATGQRVTLRCSPRSGDLSVYWYQQSLDQGLQFLIQYYNGEERAKGNILERFSAQQFPDLHSELNLSSLELGDSALYFCASSPRGESYNSPLHFGNGTRLTVT.

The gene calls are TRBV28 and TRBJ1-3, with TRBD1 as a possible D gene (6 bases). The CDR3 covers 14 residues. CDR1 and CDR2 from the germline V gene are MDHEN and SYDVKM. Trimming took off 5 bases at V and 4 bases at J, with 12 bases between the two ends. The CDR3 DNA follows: TGTGCCAGCAGTGTGGACAGATTCGGAAACACCATATATTTT. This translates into CASSVDRFGNTIYF. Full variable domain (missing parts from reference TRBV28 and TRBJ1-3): DVKVTQSSRYLVKRTGEKVFLECVQDMDHENMFWYRQDPGLGLRLIYFSYDVKMKEKGDIPEGYSVSREKKERFSLILESASTNQTSMYLCASSVDRFGNTIYFGEGSWLTVV.

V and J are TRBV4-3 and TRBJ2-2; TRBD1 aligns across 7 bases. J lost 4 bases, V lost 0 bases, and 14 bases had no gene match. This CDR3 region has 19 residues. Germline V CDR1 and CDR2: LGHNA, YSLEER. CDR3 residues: CASSQDTGVGFWRTGELFF. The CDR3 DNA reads TGCGCCAGCAGCCAAGATACAGGGGTCGGATTTTGGCGCACCGGGGAGCTGTTTTTT.

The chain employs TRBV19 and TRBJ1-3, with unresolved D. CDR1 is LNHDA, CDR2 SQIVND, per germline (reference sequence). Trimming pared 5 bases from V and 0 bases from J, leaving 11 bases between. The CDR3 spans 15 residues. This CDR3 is CASSGLVASGNTIYF. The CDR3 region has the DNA TGTGCCAGTAGTGGCCTGGTAGCCTCTGGAAACACCATATATTTT.

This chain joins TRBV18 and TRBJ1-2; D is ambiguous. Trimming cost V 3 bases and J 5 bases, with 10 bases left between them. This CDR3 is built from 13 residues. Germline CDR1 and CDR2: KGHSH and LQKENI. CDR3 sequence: CASSPRGEYGYTF. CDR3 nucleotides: TGTGCCAGCTCACCTCGGGGAGAGTATGGCTACACCTTC. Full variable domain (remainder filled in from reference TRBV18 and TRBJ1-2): NAGVMQNPRHLVRRRGQEARLRCSPMKGHSHVYWYRQLPEEGLKFMVYLQKENIIDESGMPKERFSAEFPKEGPSILRIQQVVRGDSAAYFCASSPRGEYGYTFGSGTRLTVV.

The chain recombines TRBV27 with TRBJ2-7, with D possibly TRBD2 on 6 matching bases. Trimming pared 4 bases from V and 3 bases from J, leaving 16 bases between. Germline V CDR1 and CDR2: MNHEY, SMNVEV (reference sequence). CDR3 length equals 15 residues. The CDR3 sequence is CASSYKSGGVYEQYF. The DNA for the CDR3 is TGTGCCAGCAGTTATAAGTCCGGGGGAGTCTACGAGCAGTACTTC.

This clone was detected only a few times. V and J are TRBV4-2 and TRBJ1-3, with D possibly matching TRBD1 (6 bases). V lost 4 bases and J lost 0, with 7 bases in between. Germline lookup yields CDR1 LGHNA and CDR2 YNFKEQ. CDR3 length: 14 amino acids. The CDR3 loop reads CASSPQGSGNTIYF. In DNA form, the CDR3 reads TGTGCCAGCAGCCCACAGGGCTCTGGAAACACCATATATTTT.

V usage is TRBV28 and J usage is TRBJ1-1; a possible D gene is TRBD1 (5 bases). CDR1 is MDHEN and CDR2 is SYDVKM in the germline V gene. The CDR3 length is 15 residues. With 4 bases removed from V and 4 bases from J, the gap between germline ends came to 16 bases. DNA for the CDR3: TGTGCCAGCAGTTCGCTGGCTGTAAGGGGCACTGAAGCTTTCTTT. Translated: CASSSLAVRGTEAFF.

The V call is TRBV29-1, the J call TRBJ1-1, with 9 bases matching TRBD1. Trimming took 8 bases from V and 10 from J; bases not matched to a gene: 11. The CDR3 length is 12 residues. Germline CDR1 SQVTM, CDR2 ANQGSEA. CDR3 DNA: TGCAGCTTCAAAGCGGGGACAGGGCGAGCTTTCTTT. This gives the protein CSFKAGTGRAFF.

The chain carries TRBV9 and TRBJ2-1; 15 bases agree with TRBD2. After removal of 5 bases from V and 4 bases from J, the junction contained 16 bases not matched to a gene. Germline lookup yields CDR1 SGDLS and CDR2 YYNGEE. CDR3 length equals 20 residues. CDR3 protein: CASSATGRGLAGGPYNEQFF. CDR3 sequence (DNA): TGTGCCAGCAGTGCCACAGGGAGGGGACTAGCGGGGGGTCCGTACAATGAGCAGTTCTTC.

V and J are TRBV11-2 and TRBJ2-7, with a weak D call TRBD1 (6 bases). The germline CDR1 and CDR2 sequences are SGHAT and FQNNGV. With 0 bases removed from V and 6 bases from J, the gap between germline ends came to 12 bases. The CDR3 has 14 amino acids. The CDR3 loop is CASSLDRGGSEQYF. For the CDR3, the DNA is TGTGCCAGCAGCTTAGACAGGGGTGGGAGCGAGCAGTACTTC.

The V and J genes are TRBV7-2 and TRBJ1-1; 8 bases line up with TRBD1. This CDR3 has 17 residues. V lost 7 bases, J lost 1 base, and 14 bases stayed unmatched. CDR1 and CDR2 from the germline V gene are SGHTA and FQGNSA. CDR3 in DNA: TGTGCCAGCACCACCGGACAGGGACGAGCGGGGAACACTGAAGCTTTCTTT. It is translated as CASTTGQGRAGNTEAFF.

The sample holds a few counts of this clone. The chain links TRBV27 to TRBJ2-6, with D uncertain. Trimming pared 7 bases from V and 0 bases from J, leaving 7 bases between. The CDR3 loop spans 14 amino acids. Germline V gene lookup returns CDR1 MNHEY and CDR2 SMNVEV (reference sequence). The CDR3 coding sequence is TGTGCCAGCACCCCAGGCTCTGGGGCCAACGTCCTGACTTTC. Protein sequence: CASTPGSGANVLTF.

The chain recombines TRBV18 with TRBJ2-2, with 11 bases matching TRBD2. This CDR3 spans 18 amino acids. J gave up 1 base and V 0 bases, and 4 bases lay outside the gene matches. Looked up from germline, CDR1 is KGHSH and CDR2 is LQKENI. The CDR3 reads CASSPPRGLAGNTGELFF. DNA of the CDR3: TGTGCCAGCTCACCACCCCGAGGACTAGCGGGGAACACCGGGGAGCTGTTTTTT. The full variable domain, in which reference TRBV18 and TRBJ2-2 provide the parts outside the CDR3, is NAGVMQNPRHLVRRRGQEARLRCSPMKGHSHVYWYRQLPEEGLKFMVYLQKENIIDESGMPKERFSAEFPKEGPSILRIQQVVRGDSAAYFCASSPPRGLAGNTGELFFGEGSRLTVL.

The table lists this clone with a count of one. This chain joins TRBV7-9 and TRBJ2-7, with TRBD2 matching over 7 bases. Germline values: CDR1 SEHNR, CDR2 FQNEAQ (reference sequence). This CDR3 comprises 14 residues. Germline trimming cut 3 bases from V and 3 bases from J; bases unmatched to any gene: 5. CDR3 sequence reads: CASSFEGLHYEQYF. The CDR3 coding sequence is TGTGCCAGCAGCTTTGAGGGACTACACTACGAGCAGTACTTC.

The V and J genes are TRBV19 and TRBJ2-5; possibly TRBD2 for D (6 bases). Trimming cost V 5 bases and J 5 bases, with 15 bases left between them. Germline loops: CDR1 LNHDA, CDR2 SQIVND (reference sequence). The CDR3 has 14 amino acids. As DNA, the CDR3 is TGTGCCAGTAGTCCGACCGGGACTGCCGAGACCCAGTACTTC. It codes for CASSPTGTAETQYF.

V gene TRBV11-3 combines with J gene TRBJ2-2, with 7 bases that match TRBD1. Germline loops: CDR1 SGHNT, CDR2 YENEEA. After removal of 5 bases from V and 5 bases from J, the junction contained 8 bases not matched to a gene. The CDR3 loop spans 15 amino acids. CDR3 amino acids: CASSPRDSKTGELFF. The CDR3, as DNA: TGTGCCAGCAGCCCCCGGGACAGCAAAACCGGGGAGCTGTTTTTT.

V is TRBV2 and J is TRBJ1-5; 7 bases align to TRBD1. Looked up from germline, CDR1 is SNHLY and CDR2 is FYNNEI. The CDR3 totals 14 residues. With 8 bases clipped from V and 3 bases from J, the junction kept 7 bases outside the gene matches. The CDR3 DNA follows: TGTGCCAGCCGCCGTGACAGGGTCAATCAGCCCCAGCATTTT. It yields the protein CASRRDRVNQPQHF. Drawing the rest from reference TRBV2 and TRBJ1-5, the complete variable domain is EPEVTQTPSHQVTQMGQEVILRCVPISNHLYFYWYRQILGQKVEFLVSFYNNEISEKSEIFDDQFSVERPDGSNFTLKIRSTKLEDSAMYFCASRRDRVNQPQHFGDGTRLSIL.